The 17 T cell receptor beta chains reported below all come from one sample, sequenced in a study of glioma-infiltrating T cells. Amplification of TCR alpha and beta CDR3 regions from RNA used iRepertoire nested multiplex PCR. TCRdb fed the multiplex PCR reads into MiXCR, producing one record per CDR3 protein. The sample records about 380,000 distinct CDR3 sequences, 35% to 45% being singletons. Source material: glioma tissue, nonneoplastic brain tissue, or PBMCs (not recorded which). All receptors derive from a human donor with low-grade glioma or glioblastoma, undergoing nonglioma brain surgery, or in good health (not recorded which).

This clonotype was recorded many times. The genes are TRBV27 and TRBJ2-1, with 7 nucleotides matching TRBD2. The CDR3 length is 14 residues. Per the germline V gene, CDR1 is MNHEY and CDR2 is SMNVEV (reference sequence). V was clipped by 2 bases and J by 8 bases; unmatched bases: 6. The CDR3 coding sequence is TGTGCCAGCAGTTTAGGACTAGTTGGGGATGAGCAGTTCTTC. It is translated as CASSLGLVGDEQFF.

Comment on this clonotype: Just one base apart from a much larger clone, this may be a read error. The CDR3 sequence: CASSGLAGGNEQYF. For the CDR3, the DNA is TGTGCCAGCAGTGGACTAGCGGGAGGAAATGAGCAGTACTTC. The rearrangement links TRBV6-6 to TRBJ2-7; 14 nucleotides align to TRBD2. The trim removed 5 bases at V and 7 bases at J, leaving 4 bases unmatched. The CDR3 is 14 residues long. Germline CDR1 is MNHNY and CDR2 is SVGAGI (reference sequence).

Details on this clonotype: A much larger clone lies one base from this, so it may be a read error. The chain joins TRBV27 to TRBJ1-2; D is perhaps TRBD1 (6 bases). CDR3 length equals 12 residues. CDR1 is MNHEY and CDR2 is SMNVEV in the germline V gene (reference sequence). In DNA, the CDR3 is TGTGCCAGCAAGGGGGGCGGCTATGGCTACGCCTTC. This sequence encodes CASKGGGYGYAF.

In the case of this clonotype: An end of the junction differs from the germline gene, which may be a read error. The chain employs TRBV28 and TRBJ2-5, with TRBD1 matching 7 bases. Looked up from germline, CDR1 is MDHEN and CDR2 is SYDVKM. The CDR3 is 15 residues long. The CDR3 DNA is TGTGCCATCAGTGAGACTTCAGGGGGCCAAGAGACCCAGTACTTC. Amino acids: CAISETSGGQETQYF.

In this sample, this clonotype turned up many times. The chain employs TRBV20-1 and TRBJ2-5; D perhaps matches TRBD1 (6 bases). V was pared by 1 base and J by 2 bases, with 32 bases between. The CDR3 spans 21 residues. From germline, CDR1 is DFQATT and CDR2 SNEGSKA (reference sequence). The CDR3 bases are TGCAGTGCTAGAGCCTTAGAACGGGACATCTTAGACTCACTCACACAAGAGACCCAGTACTTC. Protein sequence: CSARALERDILDSLTQETQYF.

The CDR3 coding sequence is TGTGCCAGCAGCTTAGGGGACATCAATCTCCCCCTCCACTTT. Residues: CASSLGDINLPLHF. The V and J genes are TRBV7-2 and TRBJ1-6; D is possibly TRBD1 (6 bases). The V end lost 1 base, the J end lost 13 bases, and 14 bases lay between the germline ends. CDR1 SGHTA and CDR2 FQGNSA come from the germline V gene. The CDR3 totals 14 residues.

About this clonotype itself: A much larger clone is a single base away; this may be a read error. CDR3 sequence reads: CASSWTVYNSPLHF. For the CDR3, the DNA is TGTGCCAGCAGCTGGACGGTTTATAATTCACCCCTCCACTTT. This chain joins TRBV7-9 and TRBJ1-6; no clear D. Deletions cut 4 bases from V and 4 bases from J, with 8 bases between. This CDR3 region has 14 residues. Germline CDR1 and CDR2: SEHNR and FQNEAQ (reference sequence).

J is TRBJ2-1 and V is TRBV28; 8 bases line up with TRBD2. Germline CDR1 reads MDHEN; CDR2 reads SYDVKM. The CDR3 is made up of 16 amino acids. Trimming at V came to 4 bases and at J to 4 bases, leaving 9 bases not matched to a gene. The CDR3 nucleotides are TGTGCCAGCAGTTACCACGGGAGGGCCCTTTACAATGAGCAGTTCTTC. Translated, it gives CASSYHGRALYNEQFF.

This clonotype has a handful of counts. The chain's CDR3 is CASSRTGGRQYGYTF. The CDR3 DNA follows: TGTGCCAGCAGCCGAACAGGGGGCCGTCAATATGGCTACACCTTC. V usage is TRBV7-9 and J usage is TRBJ1-2; 9 bases fit TRBD1. CDR3 length: 15 amino acids. Germline CDR1 reads SEHNR; CDR2 reads FQNEAQ (reference sequence). Losses at the gene ends were 5 bases for V and 5 bases for J; bases not matched to a gene: 9.

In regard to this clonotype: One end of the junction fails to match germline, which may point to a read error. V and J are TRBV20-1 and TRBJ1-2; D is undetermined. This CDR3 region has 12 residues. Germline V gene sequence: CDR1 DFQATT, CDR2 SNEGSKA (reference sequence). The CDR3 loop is CSADDRYYGHTF. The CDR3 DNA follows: TGCAGTGCCGATGACCGGTACTATGGCCACACCTTC.

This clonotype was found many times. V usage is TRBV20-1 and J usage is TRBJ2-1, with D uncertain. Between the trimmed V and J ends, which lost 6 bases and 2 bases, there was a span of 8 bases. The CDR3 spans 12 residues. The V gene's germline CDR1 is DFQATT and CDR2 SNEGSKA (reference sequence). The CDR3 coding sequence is TGCAGTGCCAAGTTGGCCTACAATGAGCAGTTCTTC. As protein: CSAKLAYNEQFF.

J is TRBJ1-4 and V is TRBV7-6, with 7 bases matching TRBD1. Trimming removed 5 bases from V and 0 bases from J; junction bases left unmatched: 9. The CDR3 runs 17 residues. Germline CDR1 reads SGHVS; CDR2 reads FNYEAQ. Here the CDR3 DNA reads TGTGCCAGCAGCCCAGCCAGGGGGGATTCAACTAATGAAAAACTGTTTTTT. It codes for CASSPARGDSTNEKLFF.

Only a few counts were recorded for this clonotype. The CDR3 DNA is TGTGCCAGCAGTTTTAGCGGCCCCTCCTACGAGCAGTACTTC. Translated: CASSFSGPSYEQYF. The V and J genes are TRBV27 and TRBJ2-7; a possible D gene is TRBD2 (6 bases). The CDR3 is made up of 14 amino acids. Trimming removed 3 bases at V and 0 bases at J, with 9 bases between. CDR1 and CDR2 (germline): MNHEY, SMNVEV (reference sequence).

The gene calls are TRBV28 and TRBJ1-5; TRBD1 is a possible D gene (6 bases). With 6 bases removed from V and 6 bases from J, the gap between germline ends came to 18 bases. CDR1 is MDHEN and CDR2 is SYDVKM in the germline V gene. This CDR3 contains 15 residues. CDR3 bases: TGTGCCAGCAGCCCCCGGGGGGGGCTGAGTCAGCCCCAGCATTTT. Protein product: CASSPRGGLSQPQHF.

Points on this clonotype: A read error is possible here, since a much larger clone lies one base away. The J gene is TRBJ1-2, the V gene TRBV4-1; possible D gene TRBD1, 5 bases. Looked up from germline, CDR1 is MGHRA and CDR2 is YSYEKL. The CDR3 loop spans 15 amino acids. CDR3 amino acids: CASSQVQRGDYGYAF. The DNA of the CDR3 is TGCGCCAGCAGCCAAGTTCAACGGGGGGACTATGGCTACGCCTTC.

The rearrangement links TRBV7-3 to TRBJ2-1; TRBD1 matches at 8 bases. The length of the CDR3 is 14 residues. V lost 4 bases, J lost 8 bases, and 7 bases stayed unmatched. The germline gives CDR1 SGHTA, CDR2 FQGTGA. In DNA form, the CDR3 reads TGTGCCAGCAGCTCTGGACAGGGATCCGATGAGCAGTTCTTC. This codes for CASSSGQGSDEQFF.

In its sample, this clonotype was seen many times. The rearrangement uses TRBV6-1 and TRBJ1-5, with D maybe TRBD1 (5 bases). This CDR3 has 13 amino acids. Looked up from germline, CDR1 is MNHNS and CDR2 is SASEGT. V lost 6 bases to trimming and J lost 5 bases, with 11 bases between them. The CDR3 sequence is CASSVRGDQPQHF. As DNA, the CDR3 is TGTGCCAGCAGCGTCCGAGGGGATCAGCCCCAGCATTTT.